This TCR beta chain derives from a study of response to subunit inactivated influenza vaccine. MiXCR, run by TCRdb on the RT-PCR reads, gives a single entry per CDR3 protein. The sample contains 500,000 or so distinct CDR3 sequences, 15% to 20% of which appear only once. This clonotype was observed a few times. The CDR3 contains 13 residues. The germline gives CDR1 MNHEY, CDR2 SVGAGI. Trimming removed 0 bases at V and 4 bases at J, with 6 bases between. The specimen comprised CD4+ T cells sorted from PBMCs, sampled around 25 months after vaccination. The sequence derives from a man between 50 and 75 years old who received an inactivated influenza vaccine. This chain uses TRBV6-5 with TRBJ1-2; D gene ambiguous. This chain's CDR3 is CASSYSGGYGYTF. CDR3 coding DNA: TGTGCCAGCAGTTACTCGGGCGGCTATGGCTACACCTTC.